Listed below are T cell receptor beta chains from one sample, sequenced in a study of T cells in Graves' hyperthyroidism and ophthalmopathy. TCRdb independently ran MiXCR on the multiplex PCR reads; one entry per CDR3 protein. The repertoire holds approximately 530,000 distinct CDR3 sequences, with 20% as singletons. The specimen sequenced was blood. The receptors originated from a middle-aged man with Graves' ophthalmopathy. Both conserved end residues are part of each CDR3. The order of the fields is clone size, J gene, D gene, V gene, CDR3 DNA, CDR3 protein. A D gene is named only where the DNA matches it firmly. Clone size is stated in some rows and not others, as once, few, many or a class when expanded.

abundance: few; j_gene: TRBJ2-1; d_gene: TRBD2; v_gene: TRBV6-1; CDR3nt: TGTGCCAGCTTAGCGGGAGGGCCTAGCAATGAGCAGTTCTTC; CDR3aa: CASLAGGPSNEQFF
abundance: .; j_gene: TRBJ2-1; d_gene: TRBD2; v_gene: TRBV5-1; CDR3nt: TGCGCCAGCAGCTTGGCAGGCGGGGGATTGGTACTCAGTGAGCAGTTCTTC; CDR3aa: CASSLAGGGLVLSEQFF
abundance: many; j_gene: TRBJ1-2; d_gene: .; v_gene: TRBV12-3/TRBV12-4; CDR3nt: TGTGCCAGCAGTGCAGGACACCGCTATGGCTACACCTTC; CDR3aa: CASSAGHRYGYTF
abundance: few; j_gene: TRBJ2-3; d_gene: .; v_gene: TRBV5-1; CDR3nt: TGCGCCAGCAGCGCGGGGAAGGCAGATACGCAGTATTTT; CDR3aa: CASSAGKADTQYF
abundance: few; j_gene: TRBJ1-1; d_gene: TRBD1; v_gene: TRBV12-3/TRBV12-4; CDR3nt: TGTGCCAGCAGTCCATACGGGACAGGGATGAACACTGAAGCTTTCTTT; CDR3aa: CASSPYGTGMNTEAFF
abundance: few; j_gene: TRBJ1-1; d_gene: .; v_gene: TRBV6-6; CDR3nt: TGTGCCAGCAGTTACCAGGTAGGGGGACGAAGGACTGAAGCTTTCTTT; CDR3aa: CASSYQVGGRRTEAFF
abundance: few; j_gene: TRBJ1-1; d_gene: .; v_gene: TRBV9; CDR3nt: TGTGCCAGCAGCGTAGGCTACGCAGGGCCTATGAACACTGAAGCTTTCTTT; CDR3aa: CASSVGYAGPMNTEAFF
abundance: few; j_gene: TRBJ1-5; d_gene: .; v_gene: TRBV4-1; CDR3nt: TGCGCCAGCAGCCCTCAGGGGCGTTGGGGGAATAGCAATCAGCCCCAGCATTTT; CDR3aa: CASSPQGRWGNSNQPQHF
abundance: .; j_gene: TRBJ2-1; d_gene: .; v_gene: TRBV18; CDR3nt: TGTGCCAGCTCACCTGGACAGCAGGTCCTACATGAGCAGTTCTTC; CDR3aa: CASSPGQQVLHEQFF
abundance: many; j_gene: TRBJ2-5; d_gene: TRBD2; v_gene: TRBV20-1; CDR3nt: TGCAGTGCTATCCGGACTAGCGGGGGGGCGGAGACCCAGTACTTC; CDR3aa: CSAIRTSGGAETQYF
abundance: many; j_gene: TRBJ2-1; d_gene: TRBD2; v_gene: TRBV5-1; CDR3nt: TGCGCCAGCAGCTTTAACGGGGGGGCCAGAGATGAGCAGTTCTTC; CDR3aa: CASSFNGGARDEQFF
abundance: many; j_gene: TRBJ2-1; d_gene: .; v_gene: TRBV2; CDR3nt: TGTGCCAGCAGTGAAAGGCCCTCCATGGGGTTGAACAATGAGCAGTTCTTC; CDR3aa: CASSERPSMGLNNEQFF
abundance: many; j_gene: TRBJ2-3; d_gene: .; v_gene: TRBV2; CDR3nt: TGTGCCAGCAAGTCCGACAGGACCACAGATACGCAGTATTTT; CDR3aa: CASKSDRTTDTQYF
abundance: .; j_gene: TRBJ1-4; d_gene: .; v_gene: TRBV7-8; CDR3nt: TGTGCCAGCAGCTCAGCCTGGACTTCCGACAGAGCAAATGAAAAACTGTTTTTT; CDR3aa: CASSSAWTSDRANEKLFF
abundance: .; j_gene: TRBJ2-7; d_gene: TRBD2; v_gene: TRBV15; CDR3nt: TGTGTCACCAGCAGAGGGGCGGGAGCCCCATACGAGCAGTACTTC; CDR3aa: CVTSRGAGAPYEQYF
abundance: many; j_gene: TRBJ1-1; d_gene: .; v_gene: TRBV3-1; CDR3nt: TGTGCCAGCAGCCAGGGGGCAGGCACTGAAGCTTTCTTT; CDR3aa: CASSQGAGTEAFF